This paragraph reports one T cell receptor beta chain. Antigen specificity is unknown. This sample is part of a study of cytomegalovirus exposure and HLA in healthy donors. Study summary: Of several hundred genotyped donors, around 76% clustered with self-reported Caucasian donors. Study-wide results and limits: Many donors shared some public TCRs, even though most TCR sequences were rare. Per a prior analysis, the majority of TCR beta V segments were productive roughly 87% or roughly 30% of the time.

The length of the CDR3 is 19 residues. Germline-derived CDR1 and CDR2 are SGHRS and YFSETQ. Trimming left V 4 bases short and J 3 bases short, with 27 bases between. With 60 Vbeta and 13 Jbeta primers, the PCR was carried out. Here immunoSEQ multiplex PCR was the method, and the copy in TCRdb shows in-frame clones only, minus some. The data show 200,000 to 250,000 clones, more than 60% seen once. The receptor's source is a woman aged 25-40 years in good health and CMV-seronegative. This rearrangement joins TRBV5-1 to TRBJ2-3; possible D gene TRBD1, 6 bases. The specimen was PBMCs. The CDR3 sequence is CASSSPTGRGTLRTDTQYF. The DNA of the CDR3 is TGCGCCAGCAGCAGCCCCACAGGCAGGGGTACATTGAGGACAGATACGCAGTATTTT.